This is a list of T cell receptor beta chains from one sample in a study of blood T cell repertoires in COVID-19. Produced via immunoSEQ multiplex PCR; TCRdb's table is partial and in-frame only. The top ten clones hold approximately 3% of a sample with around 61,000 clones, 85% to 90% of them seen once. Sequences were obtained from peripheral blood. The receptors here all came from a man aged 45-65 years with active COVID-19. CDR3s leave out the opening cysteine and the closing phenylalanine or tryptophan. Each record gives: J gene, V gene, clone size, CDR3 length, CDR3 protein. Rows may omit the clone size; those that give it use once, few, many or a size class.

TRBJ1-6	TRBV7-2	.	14	ASSFPGTGVNSPLH
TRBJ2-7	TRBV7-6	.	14	ASSLRSLLDSFEQY
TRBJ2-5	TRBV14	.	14	ASSQARTIQKGTQY
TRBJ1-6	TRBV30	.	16	AWSSPTGAGRYNSPLH
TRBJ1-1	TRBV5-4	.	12	ASSGGGGIREAF
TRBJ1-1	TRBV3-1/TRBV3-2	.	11	ASSLQGGAKAF
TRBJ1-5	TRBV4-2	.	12	ASSQEGGDQPQH
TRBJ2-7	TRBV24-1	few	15	ATSDLQSTGVCYEQY
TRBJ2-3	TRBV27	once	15	ASSPLAGGLNTDTQY
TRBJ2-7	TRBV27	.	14	ASSYTAGMSSYEQY
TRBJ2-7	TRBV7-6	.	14	ASSLSSRQGAREQY
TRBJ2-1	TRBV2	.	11	ASEDYLYNEQF
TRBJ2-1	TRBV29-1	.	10	SVVRGENEQF
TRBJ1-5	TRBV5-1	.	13	ASSLATGANQPQH
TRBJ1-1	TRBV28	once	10	ASSLGQGQAF
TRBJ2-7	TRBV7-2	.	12	ASSLGTSGVEQY
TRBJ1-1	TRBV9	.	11	ASSSGGGTEAF
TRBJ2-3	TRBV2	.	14	ASRAGLAGSTDTQY
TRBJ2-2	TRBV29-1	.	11	SVDSQGGGELF
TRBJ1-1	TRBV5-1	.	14	ASSLGNRGKNTEAF
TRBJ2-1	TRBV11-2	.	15	ASSLRRLGQGLKEQF
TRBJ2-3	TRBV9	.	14	ASSAGTAPSTDTQY
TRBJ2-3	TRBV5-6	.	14	ASSLLSGSSTDTQY
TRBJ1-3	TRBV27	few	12	ASSLTVSGNTIY
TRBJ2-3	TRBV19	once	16	ASSRRGQGFPAYETQY
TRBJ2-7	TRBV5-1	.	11	ASSFSGSYEQY
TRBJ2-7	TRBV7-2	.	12	ASSFGIAAYEQY
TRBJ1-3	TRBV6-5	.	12	ASSPDSSGNTIY
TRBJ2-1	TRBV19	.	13	ASLPLAGGWDEQF
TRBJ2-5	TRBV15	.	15	ATSSSRGGFSKETQY
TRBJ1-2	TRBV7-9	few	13	ASSQTGGLGYGYT
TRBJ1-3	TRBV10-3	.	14	AISPAGQISGNTIY
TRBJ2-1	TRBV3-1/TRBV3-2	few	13	ASSPSIPRGVEQF
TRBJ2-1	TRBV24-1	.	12	ATSASGRAGEQF
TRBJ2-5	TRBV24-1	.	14	ATSDGGRAGQETQY
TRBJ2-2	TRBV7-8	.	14	ASSLAGGTFLGELF
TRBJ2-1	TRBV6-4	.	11	ASSRDRAGEQF
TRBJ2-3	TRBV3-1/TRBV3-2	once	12	ASSRGRAEGTQY
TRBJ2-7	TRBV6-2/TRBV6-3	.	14	ASSLYIRDRGAEQY
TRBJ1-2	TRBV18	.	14	ASSPPVRGPNYGYT
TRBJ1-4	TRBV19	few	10	ASSVREEKLF
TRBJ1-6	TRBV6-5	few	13	ASSLGQVRGSPLH
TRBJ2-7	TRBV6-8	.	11	ASSYSSLSEQY
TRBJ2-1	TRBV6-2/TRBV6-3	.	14	ASSLPAGGERNEQF